These 15 T cell receptor beta chains were sequenced from one sample in a study of low-dose radiotherapy and immunotherapy resistance in tumors. Gene-specific TRAV and TRBV primers were used for first-strand cDNA, covering alpha and beta chains. Both a constant-region primer and a V-primer adapter served to amplify TCRs across roughly 20 PCR cycles. TCRdb analysed the reads with MiXCR anew, one entry per CDR3 protein. Of about 10,000 distinct CDR3 sequences in the sample, less than 60% were seen once. These receptors were collected from a human donor with advanced metastatic prostate, ovarian, gallbladder or colorectal cancer (not recorded which). This table probably holds off-target reads from a library built for another chain.

The chain recombines TRBV14 with TRBJ1-1; unclear D gene. This CDR3 spans 14 amino acids. Germline V gene data show CDR1 as SGHDN and CDR2 as FVKESK. V was shortened by 3 bases and J by 0 bases, with 8 bases between the two germline ends. CDR3 sequence (DNA): TGTGCCAGCAGCCACCCACCAATGAACACTGAAGCTTTCTTT. Translating gives CASSHPPMNTEAFF.

The chain is built from TRBV5-1 and TRBJ2-1; possibly TRBD1 or TRBD2 for D (5 bases each). CDR1 is SGHRS, CDR2 YFSETQ, per germline. V was pared by 5 bases and J by 3 bases, with 12 bases between. CDR3 length: 14 residues. CDR3 coding DNA: TGCGCCAGCAGACGGGACGCACTCTACAATGAGCAGTTCTTC. Translated: CASRRDALYNEQFF.

The chain carries TRBV5-4 and TRBJ2-1; TRBD2 matches at 13 bases. The germline CDR1 and CDR2 sequences are SGHNT and YYREEE (reference sequence). This CDR3 has 16 amino acids. The ends lost 4 bases at V and 3 bases at J; junction bases unmatched: 4. The DNA of the CDR3 is TGTGCCAGCAGCCCCGGACTAGCGGGAGACTACAATGAGCAGTTCTTC. It translates to CASSPGLAGDYNEQFF.

The chain uses TRBV12-3 or TRBV12-4 and TRBJ2-1; TRBD2 agrees at 8 bases. The CDR3 runs to 14 residues. V lost 8 bases, J lost 7 bases, and 10 bases stayed unmatched. CDR3 sequence: CASVKTSAHNEQFF. The DNA of the CDR3 is TGTGCCAGCGTGAAGACTAGCGCGCATAATGAGCAGTTCTTC.

This clonotype came up a few times. The chain employs TRBV5-1 and TRBJ2-7; TRBD1 aligns across 9 bases. There are 14 residues in the CDR3. V was clipped by 3 bases and J by 3 bases; unmatched bases: 4. Per the germline V gene, CDR1 is SGHRS and CDR2 is YFSETQ. In nucleotides, the CDR3 is TGCGCCAGCAGCTACGGGACAGGGTACTACGAGCAGTACTTC. Protein sequence: CASSYGTGYYEQYF.

The count of this clonotype is one. The CDR3 DNA is TGCAGTGCTAGCCCAACAGGACGCAATGAGCAGTTCTTC. Its translation: CSASPTGRNEQFF. The rearrangement uses TRBV20-1 and TRBJ2-1, with D possibly TRBD1 on 5 matching bases. Germline V lookup: CDR1 DFQATT, CDR2 SNEGSKA (reference sequence). Deletions cut 3 bases from V and 6 bases from J, with 12 bases between. This CDR3 is 13 amino acids long.

This clonotype appeared a single time. V gene TRBV28 combines with J gene TRBJ1-2, with D uncertain. The CDR3 consists of 14 residues. Germline CDR1 and CDR2: MDHEN and SYDVKM. Trimming stripped 6 bases from V and 14 bases from J, with 25 bases between. CDR3 amino acids: CASRTGAGNAAQTF. The CDR3 bases are TGTGCCAGCAGAACCGGAGCGGGCAATGCCGCTCAAACCTTC.

This clonotype was counted between two and nine times. The chain links TRBV5-4 to TRBJ2-7, with 8 positions matching TRBD1. V was pared by 0 bases and J by 5 bases, with 7 bases of the junction left unmatched. Germline V gene lookup returns CDR1 SGHNT and CDR2 YYREEE (reference sequence). CDR3 length: 15 amino acids. CDR3: CASSLVATGEHEQYF. CDR3 nucleotides: TGTGCCAGCAGCTTGGTTGCGACAGGGGAACACGAGCAGTACTTC.

Only a few counts were recorded for this clonotype. The chain uses TRBV10-3 and TRBJ1-6; 7 nucleotides line up with TRBD1. This CDR3 is built from 19 residues. Germline assignment: CDR1 ENHRY and CDR2 SYGVKD. J lost 7 bases, V lost 0 bases, and 15 bases had no gene match. CDR3 nucleotides: TGTGCCATCAGTGAGTCTTCTGGTGTCGGGCCAGGGGGGAATTCACCCCTCCACTTT. Encoded protein: CAISESSGVGPGGNSPLHF.

The V and J genes are TRBV10-3 and TRBJ1-3; unclear D gene. V was trimmed by 0 bases and J by 0 bases, leaving 6 bases between them. Germline V lookup: CDR1 ENHRY, CDR2 SYGVKD. The CDR3 sequence is 15 residues long. CDR3 protein: CAISESPGSGNTIYF. DNA of the CDR3: TGTGCCATCAGTGAGTCTCCGGGCTCTGGAAACACCATATATTTT.

The sample holds a few counts of this clonotype. The rearrangement links TRBV5-1 to TRBJ2-1; D call uncertain. This CDR3 contains 16 residues. Per the germline V gene, CDR1 is SGHRS and CDR2 is YFSETQ. The V and J ends lost 0 bases and 7 bases respectively, with 17 bases between them. CDR3 bases: TGCGCCAGCAGCTTGGAGACGGGTCGCCTAGGGAATGAGCAGTTCTTC. Its translation: CASSLETGRLGNEQFF.

This chain uses TRBV28 with TRBJ2-7, with D possibly being TRBD1 or TRBD2 (5 bases each). CDR1 MDHEN and CDR2 SYDVKM come from the germline V gene. Trimming removed 5 bases at V and 3 bases at J, with 11 bases between. This CDR3 region has 13 residues. This CDR3 reads CASSGDGHYEQYF. The DNA of the CDR3 is TGTGCCAGCAGTGGGGACGGTCACTACGAGCAGTACTTC.

This chain uses TRBV19 with TRBJ1-5, with 10 bases that match TRBD1. With 3 bases clipped from V and 4 bases from J, the junction kept 6 bases outside the gene matches. CDR3 length equals 16 residues. Germline V gene lookup returns CDR1 LNHDA and CDR2 SQIVND (reference sequence). Here the CDR3 DNA reads TGTGCCAGTAGTATTTTGGGACAGGGGCTTAATCAGCCCCAGCATTTT. This encodes CASSILGQGLNQPQHF.

This clonotype was observed a single time. The V gene is TRBV5-6, the J gene TRBJ2-7, with 8 bases aligning to TRBD2. Per the germline V gene, CDR1 is SGHDT and CDR2 is YYEEEE. This CDR3 spans 15 amino acids. Trimming took 4 bases from V and 0 from J; bases not matched to a gene: 6. The CDR3 protein is CASSPFSGASYEQYF. CDR3 sequence (DNA): TGTGCCAGCAGCCCCTTTAGCGGGGCCTCCTACGAGCAGTACTTC.

This clonotype has only a few counts. The V gene is TRBV2, the J gene TRBJ1-1; D ambiguous. V lost 7 bases to trimming and J lost 5 bases, with 11 bases between them. The CDR3 sequence is 12 residues long. Germline V gene data show CDR1 as SNHLY and CDR2 as FYNNEI. Here the CDR3 reads CASMTGLTEAFF. The CDR3 nucleotides read TGTGCCAGCATGACCGGGTTGACTGAAGCTTTCTTT.